The 22 T cell receptor beta chains below come from one sample, sequenced in a study of cytotoxic CD8 clonotypes in ibrutinib-treated CLL. Data came from immunoSEQ multiplex PCR; TCRdb stores just in-frame clones and leaves some out. The sample has 25,000 to 30,000 clones; around three quarters are singletons. The sample consisted of PBMCs, taken after 24 months of ibrutinib treatment. These receptors were collected from a human donor with chronic lymphocytic leukemia.

This chain uses TRBV28 with TRBJ1-5; maybe TRBD1 (5 bases). CDR3 length: 13 residues. Trimming shortened V by 8 bases and J by 0 bases, and 8 bases separated the two germline ends. Germline V gene data show CDR1 as MDHEN and CDR2 as SYDVKM. As DNA, the CDR3 is TGTGCCAGCCGGGGGTATAGCAATCAGCCCCAGCATTTT. Protein product: CASRGYSNQPQHF.

In this sample, this clone turned up a few times. The V and J genes are TRBV19 and TRBJ2-2; 12 bases align to TRBD2. J lost 4 bases, V lost 6 bases, and 9 bases had no gene match. The CDR3 runs to 17 residues. Germline-derived CDR1 and CDR2 are LNHDA and SQIVND (reference sequence). CDR3 protein: CASSTRLAGAPTGELFF. In DNA form, the CDR3 reads TGTGCCAGTAGCACCAGACTAGCGGGGGCCCCCACCGGGGAGCTGTTTTTT.

V usage is TRBV19 and J usage is TRBJ2-5, with a weak D call TRBD2 (5 bases). CDR3 size: 13 residues. CDR1 LNHDA and CDR2 SQIVND come from the germline V gene (reference sequence). Deletions cut 10 bases from V and 5 bases from J, with 17 bases between. The CDR3 loop reads CATQLAGGETQYF. Written as DNA, the CDR3 is TGTGCCACCCAATTGGCGGGCGGGGAGACCCAGTACTTC.

V gene TRBV9 combines with J gene TRBJ2-7; no clear D gene. From germline, CDR1 is SGDLS and CDR2 YYNGEE. Trimming stripped 3 bases from V and 1 base from J, with 8 bases between. The CDR3 runs 13 residues. In DNA form, the CDR3 reads TGTGCCAGCAGCGGGATAGGGTCCTACGAGCAGTACTTC. Translation gives CASSGIGSYEQYF.

The chain is built from TRBV7-2 and TRBJ2-1; TRBD2 aligns across 8 bases. J lost 5 bases, V lost 5 bases, and 8 bases had no gene match. The CDR3 length is 15 residues. Germline CDR1 and CDR2: SGHTA and FQGNSA. In DNA, the CDR3 is TGTGCCAGCAGCAATCAGCGGGGGTTGCACAATGAGCAGTTCTTC. Residues: CASSNQRGLHNEQFF.

V and J are TRBV19 and TRBJ2-5; no definite D call. The germline CDR1 and CDR2 sequences are LNHDA and SQIVND (reference sequence). CDR3 length: 11 amino acids. Between the trimmed V and J ends, which lost 11 bases and 7 bases, there was a span of 14 bases. CDR3 nucleotides: TGTGCCTCGACATACCTAGGGACCCAGTACTTC. Its protein product is CASTYLGTQYF.

On this clone itself: One junction end disagrees with the germline gene, perhaps due to a read error. The V call is TRBV5-5, the J call TRBJ1-1; D unclear. The CDR3 extends over 15 amino acids. Germline V gene data show CDR1 as SGHKS and CDR2 as YYEKEE (reference sequence). The DNA for the CDR3 is TGCGCCAGCAGCCAAGATGAAACAGCGTTCAATGAAGCTTTCTTT. The encoded protein is CASSQDETAFNEAFF.

The table lists this clone with a few counts. The V call is TRBV9, the J call TRBJ2-1; no firm D call. Trimming left V 6 bases short and J 6 bases short, with 16 bases between. CDR1 is SGDLS and CDR2 is YYNGEE in the germline V gene. The CDR3 has 14 amino acids. The CDR3 sequence is CASNPGPPLNEQFF. The DNA for the CDR3 is TGTGCCAGCAACCCCGGGCCACCGCTCAATGAGCAGTTCTTC.

Only one count was recorded for this clone. V is TRBV7-8 and J is TRBJ2-7, with 13 bases fitting TRBD2. The germline V gene encodes CDR1 SGHVS and CDR2 FQNEAQ. V lost 5 bases to trimming and J lost 2 bases; unmatched junction nucleotides: 12. This CDR3 has 18 residues. In nucleotides, the CDR3 is TGTGCCAGCAGCCCAGTGGGACTAGCGGGGCCCTTCACCTACGAGCAGTACTTC. Translation gives CASSPVGLAGPFTYEQYF. The full variable domain, with the rest looked up from reference TRBV7-8 and TRBJ2-7, is GAGVSQSPRYKVAKRGQDVALRCDPISGHVSLFWYQQALGQGPEFLTYFQNEAQLDKSGLPSDRFFAERPEGSVSTLKIQRTQQEDSAVYLCASSPVGLAGPFTYEQYFGPGTRLTVT.

The CDR3 DNA is TGTGCCAGCAGCCAAGATATGGGGAGGGGCCGGTTAGATACGCAGTATTTT. This gives the protein CASSQDMGRGRLDTQYF. The chain links TRBV4-2 to TRBJ2-3; TRBD2 matches 7 bases. CDR1 and CDR2 from the germline V gene are LGHNA and YNFKEQ. The junction had 11 bases not matched to a gene; V was cut back by 0 bases and J by 5 bases. CDR3 size: 17 residues.

The rearrangement joins TRBV25-1 to TRBJ2-2; D is possibly TRBD1 (5 bases). Trimming pared 4 bases from V and 2 bases from J, leaving 11 bases between. CDR1 and CDR2 (germline): MGHDK, SYGVNS. The CDR3 spans 15 residues. The CDR3 sequence is CASSGLTVNTGELFF. The CDR3 DNA reads as TGTGCCAGCAGTGGACTGACAGTTAACACCGGGGAGCTGTTTTTT.

J is TRBJ2-7 and V is TRBV6-5, with D tentatively TRBD1 (7 bases). In germline, CDR1 is MNHEY, CDR2 SVGAGI. The V end lost 4 bases, the J end lost 5 bases, and 15 bases lay between the germline ends. The CDR3 consists of 14 residues. The CDR3 region has the DNA TGTGCCAGCAGTTCCCTGACAGGGAGGAACGAGCAGTACTTC. Its translation: CASSSLTGRNEQYF.

This chain uses TRBV7-2 with TRBJ2-7; TRBD1 matches 8 bases. The V segment lost 5 bases and the J segment 3 bases; nucleotides outside the gene matches: 3. This CDR3 spans 13 amino acids. Germline V gene sequence: CDR1 SGHTA, CDR2 FQGNSA. The DNA of the CDR3 is TGTGCCAGCAGCCGGGACAGGCTCTACGAGCAGTACTTC. It is translated as CASSRDRLYEQYF.

This clone turned up a few times. This chain joins TRBV12-5 and TRBJ2-5, with D perhaps assigned TRBD1 or TRBD2 (7 bases each). Germline V gene data show CDR1 as LGHNT and CDR2 as FRNRAP. This CDR3 comprises 15 residues. V was shortened by 5 bases and J by 5 bases, with 18 bases between the two germline ends. The CDR3 here is CASGKGEGAFETQYF. CDR3 nucleotide sequence: TGTGCTAGTGGTAAGGGGGAGGGGGCGTTTGAGACCCAGTACTTC.

This clone was detected a few times. This chain connects TRBV30 to TRBJ1-1; TRBD1 is a possible D gene (5 bases). CDR3 length: 13 amino acids. Germline CDR1 reads GTSNPN; CDR2 reads SVGIG (reference sequence). The ends were cut back, 8 bases at V and 7 bases at J, with 20 bases in the middle. CDR3 sequence reads: CAARVGAKDEAFF. The CDR3 region has the DNA TGTGCCGCCAGGGTGGGAGCCAAGGATGAAGCTTTCTTT.

The chain has TRBV5-4 and TRBJ2-7; 10 bases agree with TRBD1. The CDR3 runs 14 residues. CDR1 is SGHNT and CDR2 is YYREEE in the germline V gene (reference sequence). Unmatched junction bases numbered 12, after V lost 10 bases and J lost 5 bases. CDR3 sequence: CAFTAGTGVDEQYF. Written as DNA, the CDR3 is TGTGCCTTCACGGCTGGGACAGGGGTCGACGAGCAGTACTTC.

This clone was seen a single time. The chain recombines TRBV28 with TRBJ1-3; maybe TRBD1 (5 bases). Trimming pared 2 bases from V and 4 bases from J, leaving 12 bases between. The germline V gene has CDR1 MDHEN and CDR2 SYDVKM. This CDR3 has 15 amino acids. CDR3: CASSLRQGVGNTIYF. The CDR3 DNA is TGTGCCAGCAGTTTACGGCAGGGAGTGGGAAACACCATATATTTT.

The chain employs TRBV30 and TRBJ1-2, with 8 bases identical to TRBD1. Trimming took 1 base from V and 9 from J; bases not matched to a gene: 7. CDR3 length equals 13 residues. The germline CDR1 and CDR2 sequences are GTSNPN and SVGIG (reference sequence). CDR3 residues: CAWSALPGGSYTF. For the CDR3, the DNA is TGTGCCTGGAGTGCCCTTCCAGGGGGCAGCTACACCTTC.

The J gene is TRBJ2-6, the V gene TRBV19; D remains ambiguous. V lost 7 bases and J lost 2, with 6 bases in between. Germline V gives CDR1 LNHDA, CDR2 SQIVND (reference sequence). CDR3 length equals 13 residues. DNA of the CDR3: TGTGCCAGTAAGCGAACTGGGGCCAACGTCCTGACTTTC. Amino acids: CASKRTGANVLTF. Drawing the rest from reference TRBV19 and TRBJ2-6, the complete variable domain is DGGITQSPKYLFRKEGQNVTLSCEQNLNHDAMYWYRQDPGQGLRLIYYSQIVNDFQKGDIAEGYSVSREKKESFPLTVTSAQKNPTAFYLCASKRTGANVLTFGAGSRLTVL.

V is TRBV27 and J is TRBJ2-7; 9 bases agree with TRBD1. Germline-derived CDR1 and CDR2 are MNHEY and SMNVEV (reference sequence). J was trimmed by 4 bases and V by 3 bases; bases with no gene match: 1. The CDR3 sequence is 13 residues long. For the CDR3, the DNA is TGTGCCAGCAGTTTGGGGACAGGGTACGAGCAGTACTTC. The encoded protein is CASSLGTGYEQYF.

The V call is TRBV2, the J call TRBJ1-6; maybe TRBD1 (5 bases). Germline loops: CDR1 SNHLY, CDR2 FYNNEI. The CDR3 is made up of 15 amino acids. V lost 3 bases and J 1 base, leaving 7 bases between the germline ends. Here the CDR3 DNA reads TGTGCCAGCAGTGATAGGGGTTCCTATAATTCACCCCTCCACTTT. Translating it yields CASSDRGSYNSPLHF.

The chain is built from TRBV28 and TRBJ1-5, with D uncertain. There are 14 residues in the CDR3. Between the trimmed V and J ends, which lost 6 bases and 4 bases, there was a span of 13 bases. Germline V gives CDR1 MDHEN, CDR2 SYDVKM. Here the CDR3 DNA reads TGTGCCAGCAGACGGGTCCCTGGTAATCAGCCCCAGCATTTT. The encoded protein is CASRRVPGNQPQHF.